The entry below describes one TCR beta chain. The antigen is not known. The data are from a study of siplizumab effects on memory and regulatory T cells. Study conclusions and caveats: Proliferating siplizumab-culture Treg suppressive function went unconfirmed. The majority of clones, roughly 75-97% of proliferating CD4+ or CD8+ clones, lacked an assignable naive or memory phenotype. Naive T cells appeared more varied than memory cells and looked like key alloresponse contributors. In siplizumab conditions, mappable alloreactive CD4+ clones averaged around 69% Treg-derived, against 25% to 30% in controls.

With V trimmed by 0 bases and J by 9 bases, 4 bases remained unmatched. CDR3 length equals 15 residues. Germline V CDR1 and CDR2: WNHNN, SYGVQD (reference sequence). The protocol was immunoSEQ multiplex PCR, while the TCRdb copy is restricted to in-frame clones and leaves out a portion. The sample shows some 100,000 clones, 94% of them seen only once. Sequencing was done on a sample of non-Treg CD4+ T cells sorted from blood. The receptor was isolated from a human donor in good health. The chain has TRBV10-1 and TRBJ2-1, with 11 nucleotides matching TRBD2. Written as DNA, the CDR3 is TGCGCCAGCAGTGAGTCGATGGGGACTAGCGGTGAGCAGTTCTTC. This translates into CASSESMGTSGEQFF.